This T cell receptor (beta chain) was sequenced in a study of shared clonotypes between healthy human individuals (dated by TCRdb to 2018 to 2020). Notes on the research overall: A couple of women and a few men aged 18 to 49 years were included in the cohort. For each donor, CD4 naive and CD4 memory were each given three plates, CD8 naive was given two plates, and CD8 memory was given one plate. Libraries were prepared and TCR repertoires were sequenced by different laboratories using diverse techniques, in order to increase sequencing depth and limit assay-specific biases. The study deeply sequenced blood TCR repertoires of several healthy adults to estimate repertoire size and the extent of clonotype sharing between individuals. Per donor, leukapheresis produced somewhere between about 0.9 and 9.5 billion PBMCs. The study at large found these results: Higher generation probabilities were observed for clonotypes shared by all four sorted-subset donors than for non-shared clonotypes. Based on pairwise subsampling, the degree of clonotype sharing among donors was expected to be affected by sequencing depth. Larger estimated clonotype richness was generally found for naive subsets than for memory subsets. Across a few donors, around 5.4% of naive CD4, around 3.3% of naive CD8, 2.3% of memory CD4, and over 0.35% of memory CD8 clonotypes were shared. Sampling was limited to blood, and TCR repertoires in tissue likely differ from TCR repertoires in blood. The small number of donors limited the genetic and exposure-history diversity represented. Even with the large sequencing depth, rarefaction of the sorted-subset datasets indicated that sequencing was incomplete.

The donors were healthy, HIV-negative adults who had no recently reported acute infections or vaccinations. Only Caucasian adults living in Nashville, Tennessee, USA were represented among the donors. CD4+ T cells were enriched through magnetic negative selection, after which naive cells were positively selected on CD45RA and the remaining negative fraction served as the memory subset. Blood was obtained by leukapheresis, after which PBMCs were separated by Ficoll-Histopaque density gradient centrifugation and cryopreserved in liquid nitrogen vapor phase. Analytical flow cytometry was used to check the purity and quantity of every magnetically sorted T cell population. From each sorted fraction, genomic DNA was isolated and quantified by UV absorbance on a Nanodrop 2000c. From the germline V gene, CDR1 is MDHEN and CDR2 is SYDVKM. Including cysteine and phenylalanine, the CDR3 has 13 amino acids. Here the CDR3 DNA is all that survives: 39 bases in frame from base 1. V gives up 7 bases and J gives up 8 bases, and the segment between their germline ends measures 17 bases.

TCR CDR3 regions were amplified from genomic DNA by multiplex PCR using the deep immunoSEQ assay. Genomic DNA extracted from each cell subset was distributed evenly over all wells of several immunoSEQ 96-well plates, and each plate served as one replicate. For sorted subsets, each replicate PCR was loaded with 200 to 250 ng genomic DNA, equivalent to about 33,000 T cell genomes. Purified libraries were measured with a Qubit 3.0 fluorometer, size-checked on a Bioanalyzer 2100, and measured again with the KAPA Library Quantification kit. Each immunoSEQ 96-well plate was sequenced on its own single-read 150-cycle Illumina NextSeq 550 flow cell. Per the source publication's procedure: Because the immunoSEQ output held only junctional sequences and lacked quality scores, the filtering could not match the filtering applied to full-length reads. To assign V/J genes and CDR3, sequences were annotated against IMGT germline references using PyIR, a Python wrapper for IgBLAST v1.9. Reads with weak V/J assignments (E-value above 1e-6), missing CDR3, stop codons, out-of-frame junctions, or ambiguous translated residues were removed. A V3J clonotype was defined by an identical inferred V gene, J gene, and CDR3 amino acid sequence. To compute the percentage overlap between repertoires, the number of shared unique clonotypes was divided by the size of the smaller repertoire. Richness of each repertoire was evaluated using RTK rarefaction, the Chao1 estimator, and Recon v2.1 estimates of unobserved clonotypes. For all TCRbeta clonotypes obtained by the gDNA method from several donors, generation probabilities were computed with OLGA. TCRdb's version of the immuneACCESS table is confined to in-frame rearrangements and falls short of the full clone set. An unresolved V gene accounts for under half of the shortfall where checked; the remainder is of unknown origin. V, J and clone size are taken as reported in that table, and D and trimming were inferred from the DNA itself. A total of around 980,000 clones appear in this sample, around 82% of them only once. The top ten clones comprise around 0.61% of the sample.

This clone was observed a handful of times. Its antigen remains undetermined. Base-call qualities are not available, and no considerably larger clone is one nucleotide away. The TCR was taken from a man aged 18 to 30 in good health. Some clones in this sample may be carry-over from other donors' samples. The chain links TRBV28 with TRBJ1-2, with the D gene too uncertain to name. Sequenced: memory CD4+ T cells from PBMCs. The sample's cell subset or site label, decoded: CD45RA-negative fraction. The CDR3 protein sequence reads: CASTHLSVGGYTF. In nucleotides, the sequence is TGTGCCAGCACCCACCTGTCTGTGGGCGGCTACACCTTC.